The 24 T cell receptor beta chains presented below share a single source sample, sequenced in a study of cytomegalovirus exposure and HLA in healthy donors (TCRdb year 2017). The protocol used for the library was the immunoSEQ multiplex PCR assay. A mixture of 60 forward primers for TCR Vbeta segments and 13 reverse primers for TCR Jbeta segments was used in the multiplex PCR. TCRdb provides this immuneACCESS table in a form limited to in-frame rearrangements. Some clones are lacking; in checked studies, under half of them reflect an unresolved V gene, and why the rest are absent is not known. The sample data list roughly 240,000 clones, and 82% of these were observed just once. Jointly, the top ten make up 5% to 6.5% of the sample. Sequencing was carried out using PBMCs. These receptors originate from a middle-aged woman in good health and CMV-seropositive.

The chain links TRBV4-2 to TRBJ1-2; 7 bases map to TRBD1. The ends lost 0 bases at V and 2 bases at J; junction bases unmatched: 3. The germline CDR1 and CDR2 sequences are LGHNA and YNFKEQ. The CDR3 is 15 residues long. CDR3 coding DNA: TGTGCCAGCAGCCAAGATGTCAGGGGGAACTATGGCTACACCTTC. It translates to CASSQDVRGNYGYTF.

Turning to this clone: The CDR3 does not close with the conserved phenylalanine or tryptophan, likely indicating a read error. This rearrangement joins TRBV12-5 to TRBJ2-7, with 9 nucleotides matching TRBD1. The CDR3 is made up of 16 amino acids. The trim removed 5 bases at V and 4 bases at J, leaving 12 bases unmatched. In germline, CDR1 is LGHNT, CDR2 FRNRAP. In DNA form, the CDR3 reads TGTGCTAGTGGTCACACTAAGGGACAGGGAGGGTACGAGCAGTACTCC. It specifies CASGHTKGQGGYEQYS.

In this sample, this clone turned up once. Other DNA variants within this sample encode the same CDR3. The rearrangement links TRBV6-1 to TRBJ1-6; 8 bases fit TRBD1. V shed 3 bases, J shed 10 bases, and the junction held 11 bases outside the gene matches. The CDR3 consists of 16 residues. Germline CDR1 reads MNHNS; CDR2 reads SASEGT. The CDR3 DNA is TGTGCCAGCAGTGACAGGGGGCGCATATCGAACTCACCCCTCCACTTT. Translated: CASSDRGRISNSPLHF.

Here the CDR3 reads CASSLGLAGDTDTQYF. In nucleotides, the CDR3 is TGCGCCAGCAGCTTGGGACTAGCGGGAGACACAGATACGCAGTATTTT. This chain uses TRBV5-1 with TRBJ2-3; TRBD2 agrees at 12 bases. This CDR3 is 16 amino acids long. V shed 0 bases, J shed 2 bases, and the junction held 1 base outside the gene matches. Per germline, CDR1 SGHRS and CDR2 YFSETQ.

This clone came up once. The genes are TRBV5-4 and TRBJ2-3, with D tentatively TRBD2 (7 bases). This CDR3 has 15 amino acids. CDR1 is SGHNT, CDR2 YYREEE, per germline (reference sequence). V was clipped by 7 bases and J by 1 base, with 16 bases between them. The CDR3, as DNA: TGTGCCAGCTGCTCCACGGGGGGCCGCACAGATACGCAGTATTTT. It codes for CASCSTGGRTDTQYF.

The gene calls are TRBV6-5 and TRBJ2-1; possibly TRBD2 for D (5 bases). CDR1 and CDR2 from the germline V gene are MNHEY and SVGAGI. V gave up 5 bases and J gave up 10 bases, with 15 bases separating them. The CDR3 sequence is 13 residues long. The CDR3 coding sequence is TGTGCCAGCAGTCCCGGTCTGTGGAGGGAGCAGTTCTTC. This encodes CASSPGLWREQFF.

The chain recombines TRBV6-5 with TRBJ1-1, with TRBD1 identical over 8 bases. The junction had 7 bases not matched to a gene; V was cut back by 6 bases and J by 4 bases. This CDR3 has 14 residues. CDR1 is MNHEY and CDR2 is SVGAGI in the germline V gene. The CDR3 region has the DNA TGTGCCAGCAGCGCCGGGACAGGACGCACTGAAGCTTTCTTT. Protein sequence: CASSAGTGRTEAFF.

The DNA for the CDR3 is TGTGCCAGCAGCTTGACCGCTACGGATACGCAGTATTTT. It yields the protein CASSLTATDTQYF. The gene calls are TRBV5-6 and TRBJ2-3; D not certain. The CDR3 covers 13 residues. Trimming stripped 1 base from V and 6 bases from J, with 9 bases between. Germline CDR1 reads SGHDT; CDR2 reads YYEEEE.

J is TRBJ2-1 and V is TRBV7-2; 7 positions match TRBD1. After removal of 5 bases from V and 2 bases from J, the junction contained 3 bases not matched to a gene. The CDR3 is 14 amino acids. Germline V CDR1 and CDR2: SGHTA, FQGNSA. The CDR3, as DNA: TGTGCCAGCAGCCTGGGACAGCCCTACAATGAGCAGTTCTTC. Residues: CASSLGQPYNEQFF.

V gene TRBV5-4 combines with J gene TRBJ2-2; 11 positions agree with TRBD1. Germline V gives CDR1 SGHNT, CDR2 YYREEE (reference sequence). V was pared by 4 bases and J by 7 bases, with 9 bases of the junction left unmatched. CDR3 length equals 16 residues. CDR3 sequence reads: CASSARDRGAGGELFF. The CDR3 coding sequence is TGTGCCAGCAGCGCCCGGGACAGGGGGGCCGGCGGGGAGCTGTTTTTT.

CDR3 sequence: CAWSREVGNEQFF. The CDR3 bases are TGTGCCTGGAGTCGGGAAGTGGGCAATGAGCAGTTCTTC. This chain joins TRBV30 and TRBJ2-1; possible D gene TRBD2, 5 bases. The CDR3 runs to 13 residues. Germline loops: CDR1 GTSNPN, CDR2 SVGIG (reference sequence). V was trimmed by 2 bases and J by 6 bases, leaving 11 bases between them.

J is TRBJ1-5 and V is TRBV18; TRBD1 aligns across 8 bases. V gave up 3 bases and J gave up 2 bases; unmatched junction bases: 3. CDR1 is KGHSH and CDR2 is LQKENI in the germline V gene. There are 15 residues in the CDR3. CDR3 nucleotide sequence: TGTGCCAGCTCACCGGCGACAGGGGGCAATCAGCCCCAGCATTTT. Protein product: CASSPATGGNQPQHF.

This chain connects TRBV7-2 to TRBJ1-1; D possibly corresponds to TRBD1 (5 bases). The V and J ends lost 4 bases and 5 bases respectively, with 23 bases between them. There are 17 residues in the CDR3. Germline assignment: CDR1 SGHTA and CDR2 FQGNSA. DNA for the CDR3: TGTGCCAGCAGCTCACGCCCGACGACCCCCGGGGGGACTGAAGCTTTCTTT. It yields the protein CASSSRPTTPGGTEAFF.

Only a few counts were recorded for this clone. The chain recombines TRBV2 with TRBJ2-5; 10 positions agree with TRBD1. Germline trimming cut 5 bases from V and 4 bases from J; bases unmatched to any gene: 4. CDR3 length: 14 residues. Germline assignment: CDR1 SNHLY and CDR2 FYNNEI. CDR3: CASSPDRGRETQYF. The CDR3 DNA reads as TGTGCCAGCAGTCCCGACAGGGGGCGAGAGACCCAGTACTTC.

The chain is built from TRBV5-6 and TRBJ2-1, with 9 bases aligning to TRBD2. V trimming: 4 bases; J trimming: 4 bases; junction bases outside the gene matches: 6. From germline, CDR1 is SGHDT and CDR2 YYEEEE. The length of the CDR3 is 15 residues. CDR3 nucleotide sequence: TGTGCCAGCAGCGAGGGGACTAGCTCATACAATGAGCAGTTCTTC. This translates into CASSEGTSSYNEQFF.

The rearrangement links TRBV10-3 to TRBJ2-7; D not resolved. The CDR3 totals 12 residues. Trimming pared 10 bases from V and 2 bases from J, leaving 12 bases between. Germline-derived CDR1 and CDR2 are ENHRY and SYGVKD. CDR3 bases: TGTGCCACACAGACGGTTACCTACGAGCAGTACTTC. Translated, it gives CATQTVTYEQYF.

This clone was found a few times. J is TRBJ2-4 and V is TRBV5-4; 9 bases agree with TRBD1. CDR3 length: 19 amino acids. In germline, CDR1 is SGHNT, CDR2 YYREEE (reference sequence). V was clipped by 2 bases and J by 2 bases; unmatched bases: 14. Here the CDR3 reads CASSFERTGEECSKNIQYF. DNA of the CDR3: TGTGCCAGCAGCTTCGAAAGGACAGGGGAGGAGTGTTCCAAAAACATTCAGTACTTC. Combining the CDR3 with reference TRBV5-4 and TRBJ2-4 gives the whole variable domain ETGVTQSPTHLIKTRGQQVTLRCSSQSGHNTVSWYQQALGQGPQFIFQYYREEENGRGNFPPRFSGLQFPNYSSELNVNALELDDSALYLCASSFERTGEECSKNIQYFGAGTRLSVL.

V and J are TRBV6-5 and TRBJ2-7; 9 nucleotides agree with TRBD1. Germline values: CDR1 MNHEY, CDR2 SVGAGI. The CDR3 is made up of 15 amino acids. After removal of 2 bases from V and 5 bases from J, the junction contained 7 bases not matched to a gene. The CDR3 sequence: CASSYENRGPHEQYF. The CDR3 region has the DNA TGTGCCAGCAGTTACGAAAACAGGGGGCCCCACGAGCAGTACTTC.

This chain connects TRBV6-6 to TRBJ2-7, with 10 bases aligning to TRBD2. Germline loops: CDR1 MNHNY, CDR2 SVGAGI (reference sequence). The length of the CDR3 is 15 residues. V lost 7 bases and J lost 0; bases outside the gene matches: 6. The DNA of the CDR3 is TGTGCCAGCACCCATAGCGGGAGGAGCTCCTACGAGCAGTACTTC. Translated, it gives CASTHSGRSSYEQYF.

V usage is TRBV7-2 and J usage is TRBJ2-3; 14 bases match TRBD2. Trimming at V came to 3 bases and at J to 2 bases, leaving 4 bases not matched to a gene. The CDR3 runs 17 residues. Germline V gene data show CDR1 as SGHTA and CDR2 as FQGNSA. CDR3 sequence reads: CASSLGLAGANTDTQYF. The CDR3 DNA reads as TGTGCCAGCAGCTTGGGACTAGCGGGGGCGAACACAGATACGCAGTATTTT.

Here the CDR3 DNA reads TGCGCCAGCAGCTCAACCCCGGGACAGGATTCTTCCCAAGAGACCCAGTACTTC. Translation gives CASSSTPGQDSSQETQYF. The V call is TRBV4-1, the J call TRBJ2-5; the match to TRBD1 covers 8 bases. Per the germline V gene, CDR1 is MGHRA and CDR2 is YSYEKL. V was pared by 5 bases and J by 1 base, with 15 bases of the junction left unmatched. The CDR3 spans 18 residues.

On this clone itself: Germline is not matched at one junction end, which may reflect a read error. The rearrangement joins TRBV29-1 to TRBJ1-4; unclear D gene. Germline CDR1 and CDR2: SQVTM and ANQGSEA. The CDR3 totals 12 residues. CDR3 sequence: CSVEGRNEKLFF. In DNA, the CDR3 is TGCAGCGTCGAAGGGCGGAATGAAAAACTGTTTTTT.

The chain couples TRBV30 to TRBJ2-7; 11 bases map to TRBD2. Per germline, CDR1 GTSNPN and CDR2 SVGIG (reference sequence). CDR3 size: 14 residues. V dropped 6 bases and J dropped 0; count of bases not matched to a gene: 4. This CDR3 is CACSSGRASYEQYF. Here the CDR3 DNA reads TGTGCCTGCAGTAGCGGGAGGGCCTCCTACGAGCAGTACTTC.

The gene calls are TRBV6-5 and TRBJ1-1; D unresolved. Per the germline V gene, CDR1 is MNHEY and CDR2 is SVGAGI. Deletions cut 2 bases from V and 1 base from J, with 8 bases between. The CDR3 extends over 14 amino acids. This chain's CDR3 is CASSYSWPNTEAFF. The CDR3, as DNA: TGTGCCAGCAGTTACAGTTGGCCGAACACTGAAGCTTTCTTT.